Sequencing of this T cell receptor beta chain was carried out in a study of shared clonotypes between healthy human individuals. Study-wide context: Ranging from 18 to 49 in age, donors were a couple of women and a few men. The study, taken as a whole, reports: The study sampled only blood, and tissue repertoires likely differ.

V was shortened by 6 bases and J by 9 bases, with 9 bases between the two germline ends. The germline gives CDR1 SNHLY, CDR2 FYNNEI. The CDR3 is made up of 11 amino acids. Sequencing used immunoSEQ multiplex PCR; TCRdb keeps in-frame clones, though not all of them. The sample records 2 million to 2.5 million clones, around 92% being singletons. On this clone: The antigen is unknown.

The TCR was taken from a man in his late teens or twenties in good health. Some clones in this sample may be carry-over from other donors' samples. The specimen sequenced was naive CD4+ T cells from PBMCs. The subset is: CD45RA+ positively selected. V usage is TRBV2 and J usage is TRBJ2-1; D is possibly TRBD2 (5 bases). The CDR3 DNA is TGTGCCAGCAGGGGAGTGGCTGAGCAGTTCTTC. Translated, it gives CASRGVAEQFF.